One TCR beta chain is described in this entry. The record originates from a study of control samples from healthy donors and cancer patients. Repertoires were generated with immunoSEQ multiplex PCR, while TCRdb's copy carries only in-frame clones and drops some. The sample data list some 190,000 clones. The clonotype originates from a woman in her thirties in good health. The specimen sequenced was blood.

CDR3 amino acids: CASSLQGYQPQHF. The CDR3 DNA follows: TGTGCCAGCAGTCTACAGGGGTATCAGCCCCAGCATTTT. The chain carries TRBV27 and TRBJ1-5, with TRBD1 identical over 7 bases. Trimming at V came to 5 bases and at J to 5 bases, leaving 3 bases not matched to a gene. The CDR3 is made up of 13 amino acids. Germline CDR1 and CDR2: MNHEY and SMNVEV (reference sequence).